This TCR beta chain was identified in a study of blood T cell repertoires in COVID-19. Overall study context: Sources were T cells, B-cell-depleted T cells, or PBMCs; the material itself was cDNA or gDNA.

Authors' processing steps: Nucleated cell number was recorded as an estimate derived from reference gene primer amplification. Sequencing was performed with immunoSEQ multiplex PCR; in TCRdb, only in-frame clones are kept and a portion is missing. That table furnishes V, J and clone size, whereas the DNA furnished D and trimming. The sample gives about 140,000 clones, 80% to 90% of which show up once; 1.7% is in the top ten. The CDR3 consists of 15 residues. Germline-derived CDR1 and CDR2 are SQVTM and ANQGSEA. V usage is TRBV29-1 and J usage is TRBJ1-5; maybe TRBD1 (6 bases). The TCR was taken from a woman aged 50 to 60 with acute or convalescent COVID-19. The sample comprised peripheral blood. Here the CDR3 DNA reads TGCATCTCGGAAATCTGCCGGGACAAAAATCAGCCCCAGCATTTT. Amino acid sequence: CISEICRDKNQPQHF.